Sequencing of this T cell receptor (beta chain) was carried out in a study of beta chain features in type 1 diabetes. V was clipped by 5 bases and J by 0 bases; unmatched bases: 13. The CDR3 contains 18 residues. CDR1 LGHNT and CDR2 FRNRAP come from the germline V gene. Investigators reverse transcribed all isolated RNA, so they sequenced expressed TCRB transcripts. This table comes from immunoSEQ multiplex PCR, and its TCRdb copy is limited to in-frame clones, with some not included. The table lists approximately 90,000 clones, roughly 30% of them singletons. Study-level findings and limits: TCRB repertoires of naive, central memory and Treg cells appeared more similar among patients than among healthy donors.

As regards this clone: The antigen remains undetermined.

The chain employs TRBV12-5 and TRBJ1-1, with TRBD1 identical over 9 bases. The sequence came from a woman younger than 30 in good health. Sequenced material: stem cell memory CD4+ T cells from blood. The CDR3 DNA reads TGTGCTAGTGGTATCGCTTACAGGGGGCTGGTGATGAACACTGAAGCTTTCTTT. This gives the protein CASGIAYRGLVMNTEAFF.